This T cell receptor (beta chain) was found in a study of vaccination effects on CD4 cells after COVID-19. Study context: Participants received two doses of either the BNT162b2 or mRNA-1273 vaccine. Study-wide findings and caveats: Early post-infection timepoints were absent, and convalescent patients were few. Late post-vaccination samples showed marked contraction of infection- and vaccine-induced clones. Healthy vaccinees had only 1 of 255 vaccine-induced clones cross-react with common cold coronaviruses.

In the ViraFEST assay, antigen-specific CD4+ clonotypes were identified by expansion after peptide-pool stimulation. CD4+ T cells were isolated after about nine days of culture. The protocol was immunoSEQ multiplex PCR, while the TCRdb copy is restricted to in-frame clones and leaves out a portion. The profile shows around 54,000 clones, around 85% of them singletons. Germline V gene lookup returns CDR1 MNHEY and CDR2 SVGAGI. The CDR3 spans 12 residues. V was shortened by 8 bases and J by 4 bases, with 9 bases between the two germline ends. As to this clone: Antigen unknown.

This clonotype was obtained from a human donor who received a COVID-19 vaccine. Here the sequenced sample was CD4+ T cells from PBMCs cultured with HCoV-229E spike peptides, taken before COVID-19 vaccination. This chain links TRBV6-5 with TRBJ1-5; the D is unclear. The CDR3 DNA follows: TGTGCCAGCGGTACGGGGAATCAGCCCCAGCATTTT. It is translated as CASGTGNQPQHF.